This TCR beta chain was sequenced in a study of beta chain features in type 1 diabetes. Study results and limitations: Researchers report that Type 1 diabetes patients had moderately but significantly shorter TCRB CDR3s across all four CD4+ subsets.

This clone has a handful of counts. What it recognizes is unknown. Per the germline V gene, CDR1 is LNHDA and CDR2 is SQIVND (reference sequence). The CDR3 contains 15 residues. V dropped 7 bases and J dropped 0 bases, with 13 bases sitting between them. As every portion of the isolated RNA was reverse transcribed, the sequencing read expressed TCRB transcripts. Generated by immunoSEQ multiplex PCR, the TCRdb table keeps only in-frame clones and is missing some. Of under 250,000 clones listed, more than 11% are singletons. What was sequenced was naive CD4+ T cells from blood. The clonotype originates from a man aged 25-45 years with type 1 diabetes. This chain connects TRBV19 to TRBJ2-1; D remains ambiguous. The CDR3 loop reads CASTAVPGSYNEQFF. The CDR3, as DNA: TGTGCCAGTACGGCCGTCCCAGGCTCCTACAATGAGCAGTTCTTC.